A single sample is the source of the 16 T cell receptor beta chains below, sequenced in a study of metastatic and nonmetastatic thyroid tumors. Until they underwent thyroid surgery, no patient had received any treatment. TCRdb reassembled clones from the PCR reads with MiXCR. The sample shows 9,600 or so clones, 10% to 11% of them seen only once. The sample comprised tumor tissue. These receptors all come from a female donor with papillary thyroid cancer or a benign thyroid nodule (not recorded which). Some clones in this sample may be carry-over from other donors' samples.

This clone has a count of ten or more. The chain is built from TRBV4-1 and TRBJ1-2; 9 positions agree with TRBD1. The CDR3 runs 18 residues. Germline V CDR1 and CDR2: MGHRA, YSYEKL. After removal of 3 bases from V and 0 bases from J, the junction contained 11 bases not matched to a gene. CDR3 residues: CASSQPKTGTGPNYGYTF. CDR3 coding DNA: TGCGCCAGCAGCCAGCCAAAAACAGGGACAGGGCCTAACTATGGCTACACCTTC.

This clone was seen repeatedly, ten times or more. The chain has TRBV5-1 and TRBJ2-5; D unclear. The CDR3 consists of 13 residues. The V and J ends lost 1 base and 1 base respectively, with 5 bases between them. Germline V lookup: CDR1 SGHRS, CDR2 YFSETQ. The CDR3 sequence: CASSLTLQETQYF. CDR3 bases: TGCGCCAGCAGCTTGACCCTCCAAGAGACCCAGTACTTC.

In this sample, this clone is medium-sized. The chain has TRBV12-3 or TRBV12-4 and TRBJ1-5; perhaps TRBD1 as D (5 bases). V was cut by 6 bases and J by 1 base, with 13 bases left in between. This CDR3 has 15 amino acids. The CDR3: CASSGGGSSNQPQHF. The CDR3 DNA is TGTGCCAGCAGCGGGGGGGGGTCAAGCAATCAGCCCCAGCATTTT.

The sample holds many counts of this clone. The rearrangement uses TRBV20-1 and TRBJ2-7; 9 nucleotides agree with TRBD1. Germline V gene data show CDR1 as DFQATT and CDR2 as SNEGSKA (reference sequence). The CDR3 totals 14 residues. V gave up 5 bases and J gave up 3 bases; unmatched junction bases: 8. The CDR3 bases are TGCAGTGCTTACCGGGACAGGGAATTCTACGAGCAGTACTTC. It yields the protein CSAYRDREFYEQYF.

CDR3 DNA sequence: TGTGCCACCAGTGATCAGAAAATAGCGGGTCCGGGCAATGAGCAGTTCTTC. This encodes CATSDQKIAGPGNEQFF. The chain employs TRBV24-1 and TRBJ2-1, with 7 bases lining up with TRBD2. Per germline, CDR1 KGHDR and CDR2 SFDVKD. The CDR3 is 17 amino acids. The J segment lost 6 bases and the V segment lost 3 bases, leaving 13 bases of the junction unmatched.

The CDR3 here is CSARVAGEAGEQYF. CDR3 nucleotides: TGCAGTGCTAGGGTAGCGGGAGAGGCGGGGGAGCAGTACTTC. The chain uses TRBV20-1 and TRBJ2-7; 9 bases agree with TRBD2. The CDR3 is 14 residues long. Germline CDR1 is DFQATT and CDR2 is SNEGSKA (reference sequence). V dropped 3 bases and J dropped 7; count of bases not matched to a gene: 10.

This clone was seen at least ten times. The V call is TRBV5-4, the J call TRBJ2-7; 7 positions agree with TRBD2. V lost 6 bases, J lost 3 bases, and 12 bases stayed unmatched. CDR3 length: 15 residues. CDR1 SGHNT and CDR2 YYREEE come from the germline V gene (reference sequence). Here the CDR3 reads CASTLSDRDYYEQYV. In DNA form, the CDR3 reads TGTGCCAGCACCCTCTCGGATCGGGACTACTACGAGCAGTACGTC.

This clone appeared a few times. The chain has TRBV12-3 or TRBV12-4 and TRBJ1-5; D is ambiguous. This CDR3 is 12 amino acids long. With 6 bases removed from V and 6 bases from J, the gap between germline ends came to 9 bases. In nucleotides, the CDR3 is TGTGCCAGCAGCTCCGTAGCTCAGCCCCAGCATTTT. Translating it yields CASSSVAQPQHF.

About this clone itself: Being one base from a much bigger clone, this may be a read error. The chain uses TRBV9 and TRBJ2-7, with 9 bases lining up with TRBD2. Germline trimming cut 3 bases from V and 7 bases from J; bases unmatched to any gene: 29. CDR3 size: 21 residues. CDR1 and CDR2 (germline): SGDLS, YYNGEE. The CDR3 region has the DNA TGTGCCAGCAGCGGGAAGCGGGAGGTAGCGGGAGCAAGAATCTCCTACAATGAGCAGTACTTC. Protein product: CASSGKREVAGARISYNEQYF.

This clone showed up many times. The J gene is TRBJ1-5, the V gene TRBV20-1, with 7 positions matching TRBD1. The V gene end was trimmed by 1 base and the J gene end by 3 bases; junction bases not matched to a gene: 6. CDR1 and CDR2 from the germline V gene are DFQATT and SNEGSKA (reference sequence). The length of the CDR3 is 15 residues. The CDR3 DNA reads as TGCAGTGCTAGAGGCCAACAGGGGATCAATCAGCCCCAGCATTTT. This encodes CSARGQQGINQPQHF.

By proportion, this clone is medium-sized. The chain employs TRBV6-6 and TRBJ2-3; D not resolved. V was clipped by 2 bases and J by 2 bases, with 11 bases between them. CDR3 length: 15 residues. Germline V gene lookup returns CDR1 MNHNY and CDR2 SVGAGI (reference sequence). CDR3 nucleotides: TGTGCCAGCAGTTACGTCGGCTCCCTCACAGATACGCAGTATTTT. Translated, it gives CASSYVGSLTDTQYF.

This clone was seen ten or more times. This chain joins TRBV14 and TRBJ2-3, with D unclear. The CDR3 consists of 14 residues. V was pared by 0 bases and J by 8 bases, with 12 bases between. The germline V gene encodes CDR1 SGHDN and CDR2 FVKESK. CDR3 residues: CASSQDVLSGTQYF. CDR3 coding DNA: TGTGCCAGCAGCCAAGATGTCCTCTCGGGTACGCAGTATTTT.

This clone was seen more than once but under ten times. V usage is TRBV19 and J usage is TRBJ2-1, with 8 bases lining up with TRBD1. Germline loops: CDR1 LNHDA, CDR2 SQIVND (reference sequence). The CDR3 is 11 amino acids. Losses at the gene ends were 7 bases for V and 10 bases for J; bases not matched to a gene: 3. CDR3 region: CASTGGFEQFF. The CDR3 DNA follows: TGTGCCAGTACAGGGGGCTTCGAGCAGTTCTTC.

There are many counts of this clone. This sequence joins TRBV5-1 and TRBJ2-1; 9 bases are shared with TRBD1. The germline gives CDR1 SGHRS, CDR2 YFSETQ. CDR3 length equals 15 residues. With V trimmed by 0 bases and J by 5 bases, 3 bases remained unmatched. The CDR3 nucleotides read TGCGCCAGCAGCTTGGAGGGACAGGGAAACAATGAGCAGTTCTTC. Translating gives CASSLEGQGNNEQFF. Combining the CDR3 with reference TRBV5-1 and TRBJ2-1 gives the whole variable domain KAGVTQTPRYLIKTRGQQVTLSCSPISGHRSVSWYQQTPGQGLQFLFEYFSETQRNKGNFPGRFSGRQFSNSRSEMNVSTLELGDSALYLCASSLEGQGNNEQFFGPGTRLTVL.

This clone was counted between two and nine times. Since a much larger clone is just one base distant, this may be a read error. The V gene is TRBV20-1, the J gene TRBJ1-6, with D unclear. Per the germline V gene, CDR1 is DFQATT and CDR2 is SNEGSKA (reference sequence). This CDR3 is built from 16 residues. The CDR3 region is CSVRSPRTAQNSPLHF. The CDR3 DNA follows: TGCAGTGTTAGATCCCCACGGACGGCTCAAAATTCACCCCTCCACTTT.

V gene TRBV10-3 combines with J gene TRBJ2-3; 12 bases line up with TRBD2. This CDR3 has 16 amino acids. Losses at the gene ends were 7 bases for V and 3 bases for J; bases not matched to a gene: 8. The germline CDR1 and CDR2 sequences are ENHRY and SYGVKD. The CDR3 nucleotides are TGTGCCATCAACCCAGCTAGCGGGGGGGCGACAGATACGCAGTATTTT. Translation: CAINPASGGATDTQYF.